This is a list of T cell receptor beta chains from one sample in a study of cytomegalovirus exposure and HLA in healthy donors. Data came from immunoSEQ multiplex PCR; TCRdb stores just in-frame clones and leaves some out. The table for this sample gives 150,000 to 200,000 clones. The specimen sequenced was PBMCs. Source of these receptors: a man younger than 45 in good health and CMV-seronegative. CDR3s include the opening cysteine and the closing phenylalanine or tryptophan. Clone size, where shown, is once, few, many, or a class for clones that have expanded.

abundance,v_gene,CDR3aa
-,TRBV28,CASRGLAVVQFF
-,TRBV19,CASSRGNTEAFF
medium-sized,TRBV21-1,CASTPDSGYTF
-,TRBV28,CASSLDSGEWDTIYF
-,TRBV25-1,CASGKSGGLAGYTF
-,TRBV9,CASSNRATNEKLFF
-,TRBV19,CASSLTGYEQYF
-,TRBV27,CASSWDSSGANVLTF
-,TRBV4-1,CASSPRAGSATEAFF
-,TRBV19,CASSIFGQAGVSYNEQFF
-,TRBV29-1,CSVQGQGAYEQYF
-,TRBV7-2,CASSPGFWTGDGYTF
-,TRBV29-1,CSVEDPEGLNYGYTF
-,TRBV18,CASSPTTSGRPGANVLTF
-,TRBV11-1,CASSPRGQGAIYF
-,TRBV7-9,CASSPREEKLFF
-,TRBV29-1,CSVEDVASGLSYEQYF
-,TRBV19,CASGQGPEAFF
-,TRBV6-1,CASSEYLRQALSGNTIYF
-,TRBV5-1,CASSLDRGQGLEQYF
-,TRBV18,CASSSGQGATNEKLFF
-,TRBV5-1,CASTQGGGGSSYNEQFF
-,TRBV27,CASSRDRVHYGYTF
-,TRBV4-3,CASSQDVGRDTQYF
-,TRBV18,CASSPGTNSGNTIYF
-,TRBV9,CASSVVSSSSYNEQFF
-,TRBV30,CAWSVTSGQPQETQYF
-,TRBV10-2,CASSDEGAQGETQYF
-,TRBV27,CASSSFGLAGEADTQYF
-,TRBV18,CASSPTDTGLMNTEAFF
-,TRBV7-7,CASSTGQLSGELFF
-,TRBV28,CASSLGQGVAFF
-,TRBV5-5,CASSLSGGRNEQYF
-,TRBV4-3,CASSQEGQGREQFF
-,TRBV7-9,CASSWGGGNTEAFF
-,TRBV11-2,CASSLQGSAESGYTF
-,TRBV28,CASSLPTDRANYEQYF
-,TRBV27,CASSETPRSSTDTQYF
-,TRBV12-5,CASGWAGGGETQYF
-,TRBV19,CASSVSGRSWGEQFF
-,TRBV5-1,CASSYSPGQGPIGELFF
-,TRBV9,CASSGTSGRATGELFF
-,TRBV6-1,CASRTGMYEQYF
-,TRBV5-1,CASSPRTSAAYEQYF
-,TRBV2,CASSVQGGSNEKLFF
-,TRBV25-1,CASSSGDRAEAFF
-,TRBV6-5,CASSYSHTGDTEAFF
-,TRBV6-1,CASSETGDYTGELFF
-,TRBV7-8,CASSGGLAGVGITGELFF
-,TRBV7-9,CASSPTSGYSTDTQYF
-,TRBV5-1,CASSLPGGSTDTQYF
-,TRBV4-1,CASSQGNRVNSPLHF
-,TRBV18,CASSPAGGSRETQYF
-,TRBV19,CASTRDRGLNGELFF
-,TRBV4-2,CASSQGQTGLYGYTF
-,TRBV4-1,CASSQGIRGTLYEQYF